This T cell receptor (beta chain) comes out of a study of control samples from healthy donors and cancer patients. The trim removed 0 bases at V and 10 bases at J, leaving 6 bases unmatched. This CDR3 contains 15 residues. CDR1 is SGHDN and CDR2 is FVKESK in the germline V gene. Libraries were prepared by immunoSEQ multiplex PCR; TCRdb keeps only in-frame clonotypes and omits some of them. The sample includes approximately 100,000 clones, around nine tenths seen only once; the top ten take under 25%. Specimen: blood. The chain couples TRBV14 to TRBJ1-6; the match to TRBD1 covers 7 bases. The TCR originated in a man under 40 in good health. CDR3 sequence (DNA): TGTGCCAGCAGCCAAGATGCCAGGGGGGTGTCACCCCTCCACTTT. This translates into CASSQDARGVSPLHF.